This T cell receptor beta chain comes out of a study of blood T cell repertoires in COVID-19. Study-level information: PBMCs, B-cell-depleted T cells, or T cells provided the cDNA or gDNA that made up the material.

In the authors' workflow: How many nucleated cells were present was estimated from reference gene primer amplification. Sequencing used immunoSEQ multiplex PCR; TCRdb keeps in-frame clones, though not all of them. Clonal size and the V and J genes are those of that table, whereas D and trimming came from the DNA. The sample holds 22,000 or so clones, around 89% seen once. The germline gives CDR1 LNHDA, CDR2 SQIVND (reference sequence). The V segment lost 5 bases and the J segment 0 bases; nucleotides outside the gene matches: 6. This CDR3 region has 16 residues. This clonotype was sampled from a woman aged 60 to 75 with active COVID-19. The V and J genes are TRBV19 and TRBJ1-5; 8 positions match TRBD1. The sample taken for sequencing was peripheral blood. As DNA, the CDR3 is TGTGCCAGTAGTGGAGCGCAGGGGGCTAGCAATCAGCCCCAGCATTTT. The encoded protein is CASSGAQGASNQPQHF.